This TCR beta chain was obtained from a study of control samples from healthy donors and cancer patients (TCRdb year 2020). The library was made by the immunoSEQ multiplex PCR assay. Held by TCRdb, this immuneACCESS table contains in-frame sequences only and omits some clones. Under half of the omission traces to an unresolved V gene where checked; the cause of the rest is unknown. The sample table shows some 150,000 clones, and 90% to 95% are seen once. 14% of the sample rests with the top ten. On this clone: It lacks a known antigen. No qualities accompany the bases; no much larger clone lies one base away.

Spanning cysteine to phenylalanine, the CDR3 consists of 13 amino acids. CDR3 DNA is the only sequence kept; it has 39 bases, read in frame from the first base. Sequences SEHNR (CDR1) and FQNEAQ (CDR2) are obtained from the germline V gene (reference sequence). The V end loses 1 base and the J end loses 5 bases, and a stretch of 6 bases separates them. This clonotype originated in a man aged 60 to 69 with colorectal cancer. The sequence joins TRBV7-9 to TRBJ2-1; the D gene cannot be resolved reliably. Sequencing was carried out using PBMCs. The nucleotide sequence is TGTGCCAGCAGCTTAGAGAACGACAATGAGCAGTTCTTC. It translates to CASSLENDNEQFF.